A selection of T cell receptor beta chains follows, all from one sample in a study of radiotherapy plus CTLA-4 blockade in lung cancer. Some clones are missing from TCRdb's copy, which holds only in-frame ones; the method was immunoSEQ multiplex PCR. This sample has about 59,000 clones, with less than 75% found just once. Sequencing was performed on peripheral blood, taken from a patient treated with radiotherapy plus ipilimumab. These receptors originate from a human donor with non-small cell lung cancer whose response to radiotherapy plus ipilimumab could not be evaluated. Both conserved end residues are part of each CDR3. A D gene is named only where the DNA matches it firmly. The size of a clone is reported for some rows only, either as once, few or many, or as a class for expanded clones.

v_call: TRBV27
clone_size: .
j_call: TRBJ2-7
d_call: TRBD1
cdr3_nt: TGTGCCAGCAGTCGGGACAGGGGAGGGTACGAGCAGTACTTC
cdr3_aa: CASSRDRGGYEQYF

v_call: TRBV6-5
clone_size: .
j_call: TRBJ2-7
d_call: TRBD1
cdr3_nt: TGTGCCAGCAGTTACTCTGACAGGGGGACTTCCTACGAGCAGTACTTC
cdr3_aa: CASSYSDRGTSYEQYF

v_call: TRBV10-3
clone_size: .
j_call: TRBJ2-1
d_call: TRBD1
cdr3_nt: TGTGCCATCAGGGAAGACAGGGTCGGTATTAATGAGCAGTTCTTC
cdr3_aa: CAIREDRVGINEQFF

v_call: TRBV7-7
clone_size: once
j_call: TRBJ2-5
d_call: .
cdr3_nt: TGTGCCAGCAGCCCTCTCCAGGTTCTGGAGACCCAGTACTTC
cdr3_aa: CASSPLQVLETQYF

v_call: TRBV7-3
clone_size: .
j_call: TRBJ2-1
d_call: TRBD2
cdr3_nt: TGTGCCAGCAGTGGAACTAGCGGATACAATGAGCAGTTCTTC
cdr3_aa: CASSGTSGYNEQFF

v_call: TRBV6-6
clone_size: .
j_call: TRBJ2-7
d_call: TRBD2
cdr3_nt: TGTGCCAGCAGTGGGGGGGACTACGAGCAGTACTTC
cdr3_aa: CASSGGDYEQYF

v_call: TRBV6-1
clone_size: .
j_call: TRBJ1-2
d_call: TRBD1
cdr3_nt: TGTGCCAGCAGGCTTACAGGGGTAGGCTATGGCTACACCTTC
cdr3_aa: CASRLTGVGYGYTF

v_call: TRBV19
clone_size: few
j_call: TRBJ1-2
d_call: TRBD1
cdr3_nt: TGTGCCAGTAAAGGGACAGGTTACTATGGCTACACCTTC
cdr3_aa: CASKGTGYYGYTF

v_call: TRBV27
clone_size: .
j_call: TRBJ2-7
d_call: TRBD1
cdr3_nt: TGTGCCAGCAGTCCGACCGCGGGACAGGGGGCCTGGGAGCAGTACTTC
cdr3_aa: CASSPTAGQGAWEQYF

v_call: TRBV27
clone_size: .
j_call: TRBJ1-1
d_call: TRBD1
cdr3_nt: TGTGCCAGCAGCTTGACAGGGGGCACTGAAGCTTTCTTT
cdr3_aa: CASSLTGGTEAFF

v_call: TRBV11-3
clone_size: .
j_call: TRBJ2-7
d_call: TRBD2
cdr3_nt: TGTGCCAGCAGCCCCGAACTAGCGGTTGACTACGAACAGTACTTC
cdr3_aa: CASSPELAVDYEQYF

v_call: TRBV11-1
clone_size: few
j_call: TRBJ2-2
d_call: TRBD1
cdr3_nt: TGTGCCAGCAGCTTGGATAGGACAGGTCCCGGGGAGCTGTTTTTT
cdr3_aa: CASSLDRTGPGELFF

v_call: TRBV6-5
clone_size: few
j_call: TRBJ2-4
d_call: .
cdr3_nt: TGTGCCAGCAGCGAAGCGCGTTCCTCTTACATTCAGTACTTC
cdr3_aa: CASSEARSSYIQYF

v_call: TRBV19
clone_size: few
j_call: TRBJ2-7
d_call: .
cdr3_nt: TGTGCCAGTAGTATCGGCAGGGCCTCCTACGAGCAGTACTTC
cdr3_aa: CASSIGRASYEQYF

v_call: TRBV2
clone_size: .
j_call: TRBJ1-1
d_call: TRBD1
cdr3_nt: TGTGCCAGCAGTTTATCAGGGGGCGCGGCGAACACTGAAGCTTTCTTT
cdr3_aa: CASSLSGGAANTEAFF

v_call: TRBV6-1
clone_size: .
j_call: TRBJ1-4
d_call: .
cdr3_nt: TGTGCCAGCAGTGAAATCGTGGGCATGGGGAGTGAAAAACTGTTTTTT
cdr3_aa: CASSEIVGMGSEKLFF

v_call: TRBV5-1
clone_size: .
j_call: TRBJ2-7
d_call: TRBD1
cdr3_nt: TGCGCCAGCAGCTTGGGAGGACAGGGTGGGCAGTACTTC
cdr3_aa: CASSLGGQGGQYF

v_call: TRBV14
clone_size: .
j_call: TRBJ1-2
d_call: TRBD1
cdr3_nt: TGTGCCAGCAGCCAAGATTCTGACAGGGGGGATGGCTACACCTTC
cdr3_aa: CASSQDSDRGDGYTF

v_call: TRBV5-1
clone_size: .
j_call: TRBJ2-2
d_call: TRBD1
cdr3_nt: TGCGCCAGCAGCTTGACAGGGGCGCCGAACACCGGGGAGCTGTTTTTT
cdr3_aa: CASSLTGAPNTGELFF

v_call: TRBV7-2
clone_size: few
j_call: TRBJ2-1
d_call: .
cdr3_nt: TGTGCCAGCAGCCGGGACTGGAGGAGTGAGCAGTTCTTC
cdr3_aa: CASSRDWRSEQFF

v_call: TRBV9
clone_size: .
j_call: TRBJ2-3
d_call: .
cdr3_nt: TGTGCCAGCAGCGTAGCGGACAGCCAAGATACGCAGTATTTT
cdr3_aa: CASSVADSQDTQYF

v_call: TRBV7-7
clone_size: many
j_call: TRBJ2-2
d_call: .
cdr3_nt: TGTGCCAGCAGCTTAGACGGACAGAGCACCGGGGAGCTGTTTTTT
cdr3_aa: CASSLDGQSTGELFF

v_call: TRBV5-1
clone_size: .
j_call: TRBJ1-2
d_call: .
cdr3_nt: TGCGCCAGCAGCCCCCGTGAGGATACGATTGGCTACACCTTC
cdr3_aa: CASSPREDTIGYTF

v_call: TRBV10-2
clone_size: .
j_call: TRBJ2-1
d_call: .
cdr3_nt: TGCGCCAGCAGTGAAAGGGGGACTACGGATAATGAGCAGTTCTTC
cdr3_aa: CASSERGTTDNEQFF

v_call: TRBV6-5
clone_size: .
j_call: TRBJ1-3
d_call: TRBD1
cdr3_nt: TGTGCCAGCAGTCATCCGGGACAGTCTGGAAACACCATATATTTT
cdr3_aa: CASSHPGQSGNTIYF

v_call: TRBV18
clone_size: .
j_call: TRBJ2-7
d_call: TRBD1
cdr3_nt: TGTGCCAGCACACGAACTGGGGTGGGACAGGGTATGAACGAGCAGTACTTC
cdr3_aa: CASTRTGVGQGMNEQYF

v_call: TRBV28
clone_size: .
j_call: TRBJ1-3
d_call: TRBD1
cdr3_nt: TGTGCCAGCAGTTCACAAACAGGGGGTTCTGGAAACACCATATATTTT
cdr3_aa: CASSSQTGGSGNTIYF

v_call: TRBV10-1
clone_size: .
j_call: TRBJ1-2
d_call: TRBD1
cdr3_nt: TGCGCCAGCAGTGAAATTCGGGGGACAGGGGGCGCAAATAACTATGGCTACACCTTC
cdr3_aa: CASSEIRGTGGANNYGYTF

v_call: TRBV5-1
clone_size: .
j_call: TRBJ1-1
d_call: TRBD1
cdr3_nt: TGCGCCAGCACCAGCGAGACAGGGATGGAAGCTTTCTTT
cdr3_aa: CASTSETGMEAFF

v_call: TRBV4-1
clone_size: few
j_call: TRBJ1-4
d_call: .
cdr3_nt: TGCGCCAGCAGCCAAGGAAGGGGGATGAATGAAAAACTGTTTTTT
cdr3_aa: CASSQGRGMNEKLFF

v_call: TRBV4-1
clone_size: many
j_call: TRBJ1-3
d_call: .
cdr3_nt: TGCGCCAGCAGCGGACTGCGCTCTGGAAACACCATATATTTT
cdr3_aa: CASSGLRSGNTIYF

v_call: TRBV4-3
clone_size: .
j_call: TRBJ1-5
d_call: .
cdr3_nt: TGCGCCAGCAGCCAAGAATGGTCCTCGGGAGTTCAGCCCCAGCATTTT
cdr3_aa: CASSQEWSSGVQPQHF

v_call: TRBV29-1
clone_size: .
j_call: TRBJ1-2
d_call: TRBD1
cdr3_nt: TGCAGCGTTACAGGGGAAGGTGGCTACACCTTC
cdr3_aa: CSVTGEGGYTF

v_call: TRBV10-3
clone_size: .
j_call: TRBJ1-2
d_call: .
cdr3_nt: TGTGCCATCAGTGAGTCGGGGCAGCGTGGCTACACCTTC
cdr3_aa: CAISESGQRGYTF

v_call: TRBV9
clone_size: .
j_call: TRBJ1-1
d_call: .
cdr3_nt: TGTGCCAGCAGCTTGGCCAGGAACACTGAAGCTTTCTTT
cdr3_aa: CASSLARNTEAFF

v_call: TRBV6-4
clone_size: medium-sized
j_call: TRBJ2-2
d_call: TRBD2
cdr3_nt: TGTGCCAGCAGCCCCGGGACTAGCACCCGCACCGGGGAGCTGTTTTTT
cdr3_aa: CASSPGTSTRTGELFF

v_call: TRBV5-5
clone_size: .
j_call: TRBJ2-2
d_call: TRBD2
cdr3_nt: TGTGCCAGCAGCTTGGAACGGGGGGTAAACACCGGGGAGCTGTTTTTT
cdr3_aa: CASSLERGVNTGELFF

v_call: TRBV6-5
clone_size: .
j_call: TRBJ1-2
d_call: TRBD1
cdr3_nt: TGTGCCAGCAGGAGCGGACAGGGGACCCTCTATGGCTACACCTTC
cdr3_aa: CASRSGQGTLYGYTF

v_call: TRBV28
clone_size: .
j_call: TRBJ1-2
d_call: TRBD1
cdr3_nt: TGTGCCAGCAGTTTAGGACAGGGCTATGGCTACACCTTC
cdr3_aa: CASSLGQGYGYTF

v_call: TRBV6-1
clone_size: once
j_call: TRBJ2-3
d_call: TRBD1
cdr3_nt: TGTGCCACGGACAGGGGAACAGATACGCAGTATTTT
cdr3_aa: CATDRGTDTQYF

v_call: TRBV2
clone_size: .
j_call: TRBJ1-1
d_call: .
cdr3_nt: TGTGCCAGCAGCGTACAGGGTGTGAGCACTGAAGCTTTCTTT
cdr3_aa: CASSVQGVSTEAFF

v_call: TRBV4-1
clone_size: few
j_call: TRBJ1-1
d_call: .
cdr3_nt: TGCGCCAGCAGCCAAGAGGGGGGGGGCCCGAACACTGAAGCTTTCTTT
cdr3_aa: CASSQEGGGPNTEAFF